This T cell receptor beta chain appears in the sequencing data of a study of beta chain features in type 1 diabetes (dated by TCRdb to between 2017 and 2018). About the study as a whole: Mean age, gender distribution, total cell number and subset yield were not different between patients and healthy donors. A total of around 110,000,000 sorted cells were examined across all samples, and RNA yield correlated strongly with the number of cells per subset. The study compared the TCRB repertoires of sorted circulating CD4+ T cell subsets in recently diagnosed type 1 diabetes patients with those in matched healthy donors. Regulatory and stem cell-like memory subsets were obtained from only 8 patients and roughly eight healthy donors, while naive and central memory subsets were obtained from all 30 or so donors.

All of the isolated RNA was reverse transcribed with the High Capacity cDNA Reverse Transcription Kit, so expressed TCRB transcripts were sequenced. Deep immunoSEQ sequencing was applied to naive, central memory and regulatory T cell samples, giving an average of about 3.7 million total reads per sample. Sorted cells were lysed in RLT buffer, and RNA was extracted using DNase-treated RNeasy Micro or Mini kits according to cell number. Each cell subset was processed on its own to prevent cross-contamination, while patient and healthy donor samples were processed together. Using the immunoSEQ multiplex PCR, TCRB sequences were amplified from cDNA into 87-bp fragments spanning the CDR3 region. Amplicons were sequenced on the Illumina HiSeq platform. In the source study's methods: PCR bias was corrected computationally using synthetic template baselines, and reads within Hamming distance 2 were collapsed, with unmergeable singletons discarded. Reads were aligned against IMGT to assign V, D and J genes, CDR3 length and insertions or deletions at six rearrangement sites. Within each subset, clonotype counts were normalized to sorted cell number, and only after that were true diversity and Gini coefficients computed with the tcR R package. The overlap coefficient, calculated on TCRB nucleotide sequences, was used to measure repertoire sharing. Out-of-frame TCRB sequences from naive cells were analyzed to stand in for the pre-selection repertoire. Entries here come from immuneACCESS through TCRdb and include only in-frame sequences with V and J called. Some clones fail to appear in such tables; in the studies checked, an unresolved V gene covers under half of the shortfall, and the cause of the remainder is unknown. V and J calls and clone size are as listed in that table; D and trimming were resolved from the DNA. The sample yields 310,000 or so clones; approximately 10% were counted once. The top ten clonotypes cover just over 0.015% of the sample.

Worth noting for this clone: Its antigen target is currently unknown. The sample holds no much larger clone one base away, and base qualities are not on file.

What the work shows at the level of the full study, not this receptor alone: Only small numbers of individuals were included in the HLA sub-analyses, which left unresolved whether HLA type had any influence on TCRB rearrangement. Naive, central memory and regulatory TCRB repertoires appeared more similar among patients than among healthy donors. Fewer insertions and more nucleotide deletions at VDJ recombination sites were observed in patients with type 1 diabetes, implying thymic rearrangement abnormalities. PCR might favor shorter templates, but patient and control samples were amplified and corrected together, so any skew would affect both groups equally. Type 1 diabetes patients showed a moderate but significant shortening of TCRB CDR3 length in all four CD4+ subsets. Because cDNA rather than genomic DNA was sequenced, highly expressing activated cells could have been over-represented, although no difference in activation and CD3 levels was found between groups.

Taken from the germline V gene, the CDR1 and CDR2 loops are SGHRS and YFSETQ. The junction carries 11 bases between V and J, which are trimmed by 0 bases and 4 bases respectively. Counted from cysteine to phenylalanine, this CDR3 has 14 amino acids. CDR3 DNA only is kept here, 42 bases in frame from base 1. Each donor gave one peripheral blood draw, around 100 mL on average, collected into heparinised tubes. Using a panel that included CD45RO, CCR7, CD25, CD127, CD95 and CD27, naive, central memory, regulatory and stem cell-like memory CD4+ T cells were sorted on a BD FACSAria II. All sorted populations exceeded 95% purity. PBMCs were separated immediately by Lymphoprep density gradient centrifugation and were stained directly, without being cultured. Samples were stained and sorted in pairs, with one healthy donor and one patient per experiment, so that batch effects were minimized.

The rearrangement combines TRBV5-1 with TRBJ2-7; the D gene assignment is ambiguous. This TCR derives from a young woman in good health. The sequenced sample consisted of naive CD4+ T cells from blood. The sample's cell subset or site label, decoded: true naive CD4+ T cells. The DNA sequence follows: TGCGCCAGCAGCTTGGGCCCCTCGACTTACGAGCAGTACTTC. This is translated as CASSLGPSTYEQYF.